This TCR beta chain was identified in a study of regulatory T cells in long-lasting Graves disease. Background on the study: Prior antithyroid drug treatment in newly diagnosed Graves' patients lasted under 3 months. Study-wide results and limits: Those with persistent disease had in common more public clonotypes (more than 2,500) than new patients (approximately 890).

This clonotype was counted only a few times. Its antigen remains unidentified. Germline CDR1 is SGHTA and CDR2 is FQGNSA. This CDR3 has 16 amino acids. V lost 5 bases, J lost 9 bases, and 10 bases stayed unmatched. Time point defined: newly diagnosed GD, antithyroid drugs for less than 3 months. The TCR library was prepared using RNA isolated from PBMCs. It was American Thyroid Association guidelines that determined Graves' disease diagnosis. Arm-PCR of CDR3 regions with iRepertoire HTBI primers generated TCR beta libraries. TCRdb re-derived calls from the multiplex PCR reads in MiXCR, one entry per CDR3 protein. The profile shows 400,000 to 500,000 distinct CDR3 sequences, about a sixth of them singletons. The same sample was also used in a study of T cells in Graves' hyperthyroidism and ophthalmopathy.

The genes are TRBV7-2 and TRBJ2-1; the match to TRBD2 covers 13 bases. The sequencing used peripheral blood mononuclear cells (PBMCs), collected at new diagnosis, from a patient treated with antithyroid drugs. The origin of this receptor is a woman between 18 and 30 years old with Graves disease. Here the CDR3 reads CASSPGTSGVYGEQFF. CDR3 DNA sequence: TGTGCCAGCAGCCCTGGGACTAGCGGGGTGTATGGTGAGCAGTTCTTC.